The rows below give T cell receptor beta chains drawn from one sample of a study of blood T cell repertoires in COVID-19. Profiling relied on immunoSEQ multiplex PCR, and the TCRdb table lists in-frame clones only, not all of them. The top ten clones hold roughly 44% of a sample with about 69,000 clones, 79% of them seen once. The sequenced material came from peripheral blood. The source is a human donor in a cohort sampled during active COVID-19. Each CDR3 is given without its conserved first and last residue. Fields, in order: V gene, J gene, D gene, CDR3 protein. The D gene is left open where the match is weak.

V: TRBV6-5
J: TRBJ1-1
D: .
CDR3: ASSRGRRLQVEAF

V: TRBV5-6
J: TRBJ2-7
D: TRBD1
CDR3: ASSFGTGGPYEQY

V: TRBV5-1
J: TRBJ2-5
D: TRBD1
CDR3: ASSFPGGNGETQY

V: TRBV25-1
J: TRBJ2-1
D: TRBD2
CDR3: ASSEPSGASYNEQF

V: TRBV3-1/TRBV3-2
J: TRBJ2-1
D: .
CDR3: ASSPPIAEYNEQF

V: TRBV25-1
J: TRBJ2-7
D: .
CDR3: ASSENNIPYEQY

V: TRBV11-2
J: TRBJ2-2
D: .
CDR3: ASSFTGGGELF

V: TRBV2
J: TRBJ2-3
D: TRBD2
CDR3: ASRRTSGFTDTQY

V: TRBV7-9
J: TRBJ2-2
D: .
CDR3: ASSAGWAGELF

V: TRBV5-6
J: TRBJ2-4
D: TRBD1
CDR3: ASSSGQGKAKNIQY

V: TRBV6-5
J: TRBJ1-1
D: .
CDR3: ASSPIQGMNTEAF

V: TRBV7-8
J: TRBJ2-1
D: TRBD2
CDR3: ASLRWGTSGRGTYNEQF

V: TRBV27
J: TRBJ1-5
D: .
CDR3: ASSLRLNQPQH

V: TRBV7-2
J: TRBJ2-7
D: .
CDR3: ASSGGGQKAYEQY

V: TRBV6-6
J: TRBJ1-2
D: TRBD1
CDR3: ASLEGTGVGGYT

V: TRBV7-2
J: TRBJ1-5
D: .
CDR3: ASSTQGGGGQPQH